This TCR beta chain was captured by sequencing in a study of Ad26.COV2.S vaccination and SARS-CoV-2 variants. Study summary: The authors gave Ad26.COV2.S intramuscularly, either once or twice 56 days apart.

Points from the study as a whole: Similar non-spike TCR breadth was observed in recipients of vaccine and of placebo. Researchers cautioned that TCR breadth and depth analyses may have underestimated total T cell responses.

This CDR3 region has 14 residues. The germline V gene has CDR1 MNHEY and CDR2 SVGAGI. V was pared by 2 bases and J by 5 bases, with 4 bases of the junction left unmatched. This clone has a single count. Its target is not known. The table came from immunoSEQ multiplex PCR; TCRdb's copy has only in-frame clones and leaves some out. The data show some 340,000 clones, roughly 80% seen once. Treatment in this sample: some 19 received Ad26.COV2.S at low or high dose, single or two shots; five or six received placebo; per-sample allocation not given. The investigators took samples on day 63 after the first vaccine or placebo injection. An Ad26 vector was used to express Wuhan-strain SARS-CoV-2 spike as the vaccine.

This TCR was recovered from a person between 18 and 59 years old who received the Ad26.COV2.S COVID-19 vaccine or a placebo. Source: peripheral blood, taken in a trial of Ad26.COV2.S vaccine versus placebo. The chain couples TRBV6-5 to TRBJ2-7; 9 positions match TRBD1. In DNA, the CDR3 is TGTGCCAGCAGTTACAGGACAGGGGACCACGAGCAGTACTTC. Translated, it gives CASSYRTGDHEQYF.